This is a list of T cell receptor beta chains from one sample in a study of persistence of HIV-infected CD4 T cells. What these receptors recognize is not known. Profiled with immunoSEQ multiplex PCR; TCRdb holds only in-frame clones, not every one. This table has some 58,000 clones, just under 75% appearing once. Sequenced here: CD4+ T cells sorted from PBMCs after approximately 19-hour stimulation, sampled from a patient who received antiretroviral therapy. The receptors shown here come from an adult man with HIV who was CMV-seropositive. Both conserved end residues are part of each CDR3. Each record gives: CDR3 length, J gene, V gene, clone size, D gene, CDR3 DNA, CDR3 protein. A D gene is named only where the DNA matches it firmly. Not every row has a clone size; where given, it reads once, few, many or a size class.

18	TRBJ1-2	TRBV10-3	NA	NA	TGTGCCATCAGTGAGTCGATGGGGGGACGTAGACGGGACTATGGCTACACCTTC	CAISESMGGRRRDYGYTF
11	TRBJ2-7	TRBV5-4	once	NA	TGTGCCAGCAGCTCGCAATACGAGCAGTACTTC	CASSSQYEQYF
16	TRBJ2-1	TRBV28	few	NA	TGTGCCAGCACCCCCAGCCAGGGATCCTCCTACAATGAGCAGTTCTTC	CASTPSQGSSYNEQFF
13	TRBJ1-5	TRBV10-1	NA	NA	TGCGCCAGCAGTGCACAGGGAAATCAGCCCCAGCATTTT	CASSAQGNQPQHF
14	TRBJ2-2	TRBV7-8	NA	NA	TGTGCCAGCAGCTGGGGACGGAACACCGGGGAGCTGTTTTTT	CASSWGRNTGELFF
14	TRBJ1-3	TRBV7-3	NA	NA	TGTGCCAGCAGCTTAACTGGGGGGCCGAACACCATATATTTT	CASSLTGGPNTIYF
13	TRBJ2-3	TRBV6-5	NA	TRBD2	TGTGCCAGCAGGCGGGGGGGCACAGATACGCAGTATTTT	CASRRGGTDTQYF
12	TRBJ2-3	TRBV5-8	NA	NA	TGTGCCAGCAGCTTTGATTCAGATACGCAGTATTTT	CASSFDSDTQYF
14	TRBJ1-4	TRBV10-2	NA	NA	TGCGCCAGCAGCCTACAGGGCGGGATTGAAAAACTGTTTTTT	CASSLQGGIEKLFF
13	TRBJ1-1	TRBV3-1/TRBV3-2	NA	TRBD1	TGTGCCAGCAGCCAATACCGGGACAGCGAAGCTTTCTTT	CASSQYRDSEAFF
15	TRBJ1-1	TRBV10-2	once	NA	TGCGCCAGCAGTGAGAAGGAATTGAGGAACACTGAAGCTTTCTTT	CASSEKELRNTEAFF
11	TRBJ1-2	TRBV6-4	NA	NA	TGTGCCAGCAGTGATGGTAATGGCTACATCTTC	CASSDGNGYIF
12	TRBJ2-5	TRBV28	NA	TRBD2	TGTGCCAGCAGTCGACTAGCGGAGACCCAGTACTTC	CASSRLAETQYF
16	TRBJ1-4	TRBV5-1	NA	NA	TGCGCCAGCAGCTTGACACCAGTCGGATCTAATGAAAAACTGTTTTTT	CASSLTPVGSNEKLFF
13	TRBJ1-2	TRBV5-1	NA	NA	TGCGCCAGCAGCTTGGCAAGGGGGGGAGGCTACACCTTC	CASSLARGGGYTF
13	TRBJ1-5	TRBV15	NA	NA	TGTGCCACCAGCAGAGATCCTGGACAGCCCCAGCATTTT	CATSRDPGQPQHF
20	TRBJ2-2	TRBV4-2	NA	TRBD2	TGTGCCAGCAGCCAAGAAAGGGGACTAGCGGGGGGGCCGTTAACCGGGGAGCTGTTTTTT	CASSQERGLAGGPLTGELFF